One and the same sample provided the 24 T cell receptor beta chains below, sequenced in a study of blood T cell repertoires in COVID-19. TCRdb's table, derived via immunoSEQ multiplex PCR, lists solely in-frame clones and lacks some. Of 300,000 to 350,000 clones in the sample, 80% to 90% were seen once. The sample consisted of PBMCs or T cells enriched from blood (not recorded which). These receptors originate from a young man who had recovered from COVID-19.

CDR3: CASSPGEWGISNQPQHF. CDR3 bases: TGCGCCAGCAGCCCAGGGGAGTGGGGGATTAGCAATCAGCCCCAGCATTTT. The chain couples TRBV4-1 to TRBJ1-5; tentative D call: TRBD1 (6 bases). Germline values: CDR1 MGHRA, CDR2 YSYEKL. This CDR3 has 17 residues. Deletions cut 4 bases from V and 0 bases from J, with 16 bases between.

The rearrangement uses TRBV2 and TRBJ2-7; TRBD1 matches 7 bases. Germline V gene data show CDR1 as SNHLY and CDR2 as FYNNEI. The CDR3 totals 13 residues. The trim removed 6 bases at V and 6 bases at J, leaving 8 bases unmatched. The chain's CDR3 is CASSEINRGEQYF. The DNA for the CDR3 is TGTGCCAGCAGCGAAATAAACAGGGGCGAGCAGTACTTC.

This chain joins TRBV5-4 and TRBJ1-2; no clear D. V lost 1 base to trimming and J lost 7 bases, with 17 bases between them. This CDR3 is 15 amino acids long. Germline loops: CDR1 SGHNT, CDR2 YYREEE (reference sequence). The CDR3 bases are TGTGCCAGCAGCTTGCCCGGGAGCCTACCGGTTGGCTACACCTTC. It is translated as CASSLPGSLPVGYTF.

J is TRBJ1-4 and V is TRBV18, with 8 bases matching TRBD1. After removal of 2 bases from V and 9 bases from J, the junction contained 2 bases not matched to a gene. The CDR3 runs to 13 residues. Germline assignment: CDR1 KGHSH and CDR2 LQKENI. The CDR3 bases are TGTGCCAGCTCACCAGGACAGGGTAAAAAACTGTTTTTT. It encodes CASSPGQGKKLFF.

The chain recombines TRBV7-9 with TRBJ1-5; possible D gene TRBD1, 6 bases. The CDR3 has 18 residues. The germline CDR1 and CDR2 sequences are SEHNR and FQNEAQ (reference sequence). V gave up 5 bases and J gave up 0 bases, with 20 bases separating them. The CDR3 loop reads CASSLSEPEGDSNQPQHF. Here the CDR3 DNA reads TGTGCCAGCAGCCTCTCTGAACCCGAGGGGGATAGCAATCAGCCCCAGCATTTT.

The V call is TRBV19, the J call TRBJ1-6; weak D call: TRBD1 (5 bases). CDR1 and CDR2 from the germline V gene are LNHDA and SQIVND (reference sequence). The CDR3 totals 14 residues. Trimming pared 5 bases from V and 8 bases from J, leaving 13 bases between. CDR3 loop: CASSLGQAHSPLHF. In DNA form, the CDR3 reads TGTGCCAGTAGTTTGGGGCAAGCGCATTCACCCCTCCACTTT.

This clone was detected only a few times. J is TRBJ2-1 and V is TRBV9; TRBD2 aligns across 8 bases. The V gene end was trimmed by 3 bases and the J gene end by 1 base; junction bases not matched to a gene: 3. Germline values: CDR1 SGDLS, CDR2 YYNGEE. The CDR3 totals 15 residues. CDR3 loop: CASSGGGKSYNEQFF. The CDR3 region has the DNA TGTGCCAGCAGCGGCGGGGGGAAATCCTACAATGAGCAGTTCTTC. Supplemented by reference TRBV9 and TRBJ2-1, the full variable domain reads DSGVTQTPKHLITATGQRVTLRCSPRSGDLSVYWYQQSLDQGLQFLIQYYNGEERAKGNILERFSAQQFPDLHSELNLSSLELGDSALYFCASSGGGKSYNEQFFGPGTRLTVL.

The gene calls are TRBV11-2 and TRBJ2-7; possibly TRBD1 for D (5 bases). Germline V gives CDR1 SGHAT, CDR2 FQNNGV. V was clipped by 0 bases and J by 4 bases, with 16 bases between them. This CDR3 comprises 16 residues. The CDR3 bases are TGTGCCAGCAGCTTAGATCTATGGGGCAGGGCTTACGAGCAGTACTTC. Protein: CASSLDLWGRAYEQYF.

The chain has TRBV5-1 and TRBJ1-6, with TRBD1 as a possible D gene (5 bases). This CDR3 has 14 amino acids. V dropped 4 bases and J dropped 7 bases, with 12 bases sitting between them. The germline V gene encodes CDR1 SGHRS and CDR2 YFSETQ. For the CDR3, the DNA is TGCGCCAGCAGCGTAGGGGTTGAGAATTCACCCCTCCACTTT. As protein: CASSVGVENSPLHF. The variable domain in full, with the rest retrieved from reference TRBV5-1 and TRBJ1-6, is KAGVTQTPRYLIKTRGQQVTLSCSPISGHRSVSWYQQTPGQGLQFLFEYFSETQRNKGNFPGRFSGRQFSNSRSEMNVSTLELGDSALYLCASSVGVENSPLHFGNGTRLTVT.

The chain employs TRBV6-5 and TRBJ2-1, with 10 bases matching TRBD2. The CDR3 spans 16 residues. V was clipped by 2 bases and J by 7 bases; unmatched bases: 8. Germline loops: CDR1 MNHEY, CDR2 SVGAGI. The CDR3 loop reads CASSYHASGGLNEQFF. The CDR3 nucleotides are TGTGCCAGCAGTTACCATGCTAGCGGGGGCCTAAATGAGCAGTTCTTC.

The chain employs TRBV18 and TRBJ1-5; TRBD1 matches at 7 bases. V was clipped by 4 bases and J by 3 bases; unmatched bases: 6. The CDR3 covers 15 residues. In germline, CDR1 is KGHSH, CDR2 LQKENI. The CDR3 nucleotides read TGTGCCAGCTCACTTACAGGGGCCCTCAATCAGCCCCAGCATTTT. It codes for CASSLTGALNQPQHF. The full variable domain, with the rest looked up from reference TRBV18 and TRBJ1-5, is NAGVMQNPRHLVRRRGQEARLRCSPMKGHSHVYWYRQLPEEGLKFMVYLQKENIIDESGMPKERFSAEFPKEGPSILRIQQVVRGDSAAYFCASSLTGALNQPQHFGDGTRLSIL.

The J gene is TRBJ1-4, the V gene TRBV5-1; TRBD1 matches at 7 bases. CDR1 is SGHRS, CDR2 YFSETQ, per germline. The V gene end was trimmed by 0 bases and the J gene end by 4 bases; junction bases not matched to a gene: 3. There are 15 residues in the CDR3. CDR3 loop: CASSLGDSHNEKLFF. The CDR3 region has the DNA TGCGCCAGCAGCTTGGGGGACAGTCATAATGAAAAACTGTTTTTT.

The chain links TRBV3-1 (or the pseudogene TRBV3-2) to TRBJ1-6; D call uncertain. The CDR3 covers 16 residues. The ends were cut back, 4 bases at V and 5 bases at J, with 15 bases in the middle. Germline V CDR1 and CDR2: LGHDT, YNNKEL (reference sequence). CDR3 DNA: TGTGCCAGCAGCCCGGGAAGTCAAGTCGATAATTCACCCCTCCACTTT. Translated, it gives CASSPGSQVDNSPLHF.

The chain uses TRBV12-3 or TRBV12-4 and TRBJ2-1, with D maybe TRBD2 (5 bases). Trimming removed 6 bases from V and 8 bases from J, with 8 bases in between. There are 11 residues in the CDR3. CDR3 nucleotides: TGTGCCAGCAGGCGGGTCCATGAGCAGTTCTTC. This encodes CASRRVHEQFF.

This rearrangement joins TRBV4-3 to TRBJ1-5, with 7 bases matching TRBD1. Germline CDR1 is LGHNA and CDR2 is YSLEER. This CDR3 is built from 20 residues. Trimming at V came to 1 base and at J to 10 bases, leaving 25 bases not matched to a gene. In DNA, the CDR3 is TGCGCCAGCAGCCAAGGACCCGCCTTCATGGACAGGAAGGTAGGCGACCCCCAGCATTTT. Residues: CASSQGPAFMDRKVGDPQHF.

The chain links TRBV7-9 to TRBJ1-3, with TRBD1 as a possible D gene (5 bases). The germline V and J ends were trimmed by 1 base and 0 bases, with 10 bases remaining between them. CDR1 is SEHNR and CDR2 is FQNEAQ in the germline V gene (reference sequence). This CDR3 contains 16 residues. The CDR3 protein is CASSLVGADSGNTIYF. CDR3 DNA: TGTGCCAGCAGCTTAGTAGGGGCAGACTCTGGAAACACCATATATTTT. Full variable domain (remainder filled in from reference TRBV7-9 and TRBJ1-3): DTGVSQNPRHKITKRGQNVTFRCDPISEHNRLYWYRQTLGQGPEFLTYFQNEAQLEKSRLLSDRFSAERPKGSFSTLEIQRTEQGDSAMYLCASSLVGADSGNTIYFGEGSWLTVV.

The gene calls are TRBV5-1 and TRBJ1-1; 8 nucleotides agree with TRBD1. Looked up from germline, CDR1 is SGHRS and CDR2 is YFSETQ. Trimming took 2 bases from V and 5 from J; bases not matched to a gene: 8. CDR3 length equals 15 residues. CDR3 amino acids: CASSFSQGVGTEAFF. The CDR3 DNA follows: TGCGCCAGCAGCTTCTCACAGGGGGTCGGGACTGAAGCTTTCTTT.

In this sample, this clone turned up once. The chain recombines TRBV29-1 with TRBJ1-3; tentatively, D is TRBD1 (6 bases). CDR1 is SQVTM and CDR2 is ANQGSEA in the germline V gene. V was clipped by 6 bases and J by 8 bases, with 20 bases between them. The CDR3 is 14 residues long. The DNA of the CDR3 is TGCAGCGTAGGACTACAGGGAGGGGTTGACACCATATATTTT. Translation: CSVGLQGGVDTIYF.

Written as DNA, the CDR3 is TGTGCCAGCAGCCCGCACAGGGGGAACGCAGATACGCAGTATTTT. Translation: CASSPHRGNADTQYF. V gene TRBV11-3 combines with J gene TRBJ2-3; 8 bases agree with TRBD1. Germline V gene data show CDR1 as SGHNT and CDR2 as YENEEA. The CDR3 is made up of 15 amino acids. V gave up 5 bases and J gave up 4 bases; unmatched junction bases: 8.

The chain employs TRBV3-1 (or the pseudogene TRBV3-2) and TRBJ1-5; a possible D gene is TRBD1 (6 bases). Germline V gives CDR1 LGHDT, CDR2 YNNKEL (reference sequence). The CDR3 length is 14 residues. The V end was cut by 4 bases, the J end by 4 bases, with 11 bases between. As DNA, the CDR3 is TGTGCCAGCAGCCGGGGGGGGCGGAATCAGCCCCAGCATTTT. Its protein product is CASSRGGRNQPQHF.

V gene TRBV3-1 (or the pseudogene TRBV3-2) combines with J gene TRBJ2-5, with D perhaps TRBD1 (5 bases). The V gene lost 7 bases and the J gene lost 3 bases, with 12 bases spanning the gap. Germline loops: CDR1 LGHDT, CDR2 YNNKEL (reference sequence). The CDR3 runs 13 residues. This CDR3 reads CASKPTVEETQYF. CDR3 bases: TGTGCCAGCAAACCGACAGTTGAAGAGACCCAGTACTTC.

Only one count was recorded for this clone. At one end, the junction sequence differs from germline, possibly due to a read error. The chain joins TRBV15 to TRBJ1-5, with 12 bases lining up with TRBD1. Germline assignment: CDR1 LNHNV and CDR2 YYDKDF (reference sequence). CDR3 length: 13 residues. CDR3 DNA: TGCGGGACAGGGGGCCAAAGCAATCAGCCCCAGCATTTT. It specifies CGTGGQSNQPQHF.

The V gene is TRBV7-2, the J gene TRBJ2-4; the D gene is possibly TRBD2 (5 bases). V lost 0 bases and J 1 base, leaving 7 bases between the germline ends. The CDR3 loop spans 15 amino acids. Germline loops: CDR1 SGHTA, CDR2 FQGNSA. CDR3 sequence: CASSLALAAKNIQYF. The DNA for the CDR3 is TGTGCCAGCAGCTTAGCATTAGCGGCCAAAAACATTCAGTACTTC.

The gene calls are TRBV5-4 and TRBJ2-6; D is possibly TRBD1 (5 bases). The V end lost 1 base, the J end lost 0 bases, and 11 bases lay between the germline ends. Germline loops: CDR1 SGHNT, CDR2 YYREEE (reference sequence). The CDR3 contains 17 residues. The chain's CDR3 is CASSLQGRSSGANVLTF. CDR3 DNA sequence: TGTGCCAGCAGCTTGCAGGGTCGTAGCTCTGGGGCCAACGTCCTGACTTTC.